This record concerns one TCR beta chain sequence. The data were taken from a study of blood T cell repertoires in COVID-19. Turning to the study itself: From the United States, Italy and Spain came samples of acute and convalescent COVID-19. Nucleic acid was either cDNA or gDNA, and it came from T cells, B-cell-depleted T cells, or PBMCs.

With 5 bases clipped from V and 2 bases from J, the junction kept 2 bases outside the gene matches. This CDR3 comprises 13 residues. Authors' data handling: Amplification with reference gene primers provided the estimates of nucleated cell counts. Clones were read by immunoSEQ multiplex PCR, and TCRdb kept only the in-frame ones, dropping some. That table supplies the V and J calls and clone size; D and trimming were determined from the DNA. The data contain about 59,000 clones, roughly 90% of them singletons. The V gene is TRBV12-3 or TRBV12-4, the J gene TRBJ1-2, with TRBD1 matching over 7 bases. The sequenced sample consisted of peripheral blood. The TCR was taken from a man at least 80 years old in a cohort sampled during active COVID-19. The CDR3 sequence is CASSRDRNYGYTF. CDR3 DNA: TGTGCCAGCAGTCGGGACAGAAACTATGGCTACACCTTC.